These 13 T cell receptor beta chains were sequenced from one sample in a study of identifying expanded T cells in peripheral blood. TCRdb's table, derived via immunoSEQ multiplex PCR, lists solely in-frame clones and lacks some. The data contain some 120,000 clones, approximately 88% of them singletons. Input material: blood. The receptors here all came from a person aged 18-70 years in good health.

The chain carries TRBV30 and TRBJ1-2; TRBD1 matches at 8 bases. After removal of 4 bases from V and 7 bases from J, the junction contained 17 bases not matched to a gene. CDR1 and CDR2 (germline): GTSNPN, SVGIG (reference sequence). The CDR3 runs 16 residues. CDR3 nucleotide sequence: TGTGCCTGGACCCGATTACGGACAGGGAAAAGTCCTGGCTACACCTTC. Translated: CAWTRLRTGKSPGYTF.

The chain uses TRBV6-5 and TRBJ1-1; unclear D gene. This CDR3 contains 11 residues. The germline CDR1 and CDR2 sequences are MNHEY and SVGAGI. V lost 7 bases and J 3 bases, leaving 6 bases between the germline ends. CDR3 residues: CASIRDTEAFF. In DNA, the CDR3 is TGTGCCAGCATAAGGGACACTGAAGCTTTCTTT.

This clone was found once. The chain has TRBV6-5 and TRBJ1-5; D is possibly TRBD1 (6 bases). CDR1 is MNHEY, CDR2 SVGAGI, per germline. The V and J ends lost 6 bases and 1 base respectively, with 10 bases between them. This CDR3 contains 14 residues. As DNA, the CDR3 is TGTGCCAGCAGGCCGGGACAAAGCAATCAGCCCCAGCATTTT. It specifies CASRPGQSNQPQHF.

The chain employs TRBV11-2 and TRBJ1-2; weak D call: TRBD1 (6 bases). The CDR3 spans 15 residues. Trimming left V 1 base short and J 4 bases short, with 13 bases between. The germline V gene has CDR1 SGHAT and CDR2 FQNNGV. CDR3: CASSLGTGPPYGYTF. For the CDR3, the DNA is TGTGCCAGCAGCTTAGGTACAGGGCCCCCCTATGGCTACACCTTC.

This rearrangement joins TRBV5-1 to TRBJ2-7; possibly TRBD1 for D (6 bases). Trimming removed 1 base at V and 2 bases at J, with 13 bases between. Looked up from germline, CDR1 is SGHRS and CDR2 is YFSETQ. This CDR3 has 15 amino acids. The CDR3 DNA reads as TGCGCCAGCAGCTTGTCAGGGACACCAACCTACGAGCAGTACTTC. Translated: CASSLSGTPTYEQYF.

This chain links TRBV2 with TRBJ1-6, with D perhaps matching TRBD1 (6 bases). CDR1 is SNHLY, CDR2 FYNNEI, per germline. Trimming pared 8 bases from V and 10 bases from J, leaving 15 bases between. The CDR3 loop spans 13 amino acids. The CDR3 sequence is CASGRGAGSPLHF. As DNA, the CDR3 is TGTGCCAGCGGTCGGGGGGCTGGGTCACCCCTCCACTTT.

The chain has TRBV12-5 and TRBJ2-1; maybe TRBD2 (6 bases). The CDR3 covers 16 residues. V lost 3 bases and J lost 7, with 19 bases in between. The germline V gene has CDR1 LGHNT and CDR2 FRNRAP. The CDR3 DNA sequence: TGTGCTAGTGGTTTCTGCCTTGGCGGGGTGTGTAATGAGCAGTTCTTC. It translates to CASGFCLGGVCNEQFF.

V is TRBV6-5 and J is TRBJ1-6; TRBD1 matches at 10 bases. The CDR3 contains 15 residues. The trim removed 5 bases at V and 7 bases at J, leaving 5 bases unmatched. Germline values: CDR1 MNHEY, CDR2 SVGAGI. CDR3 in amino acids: CASSVDRGNNSPLHF. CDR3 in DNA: TGTGCCAGCAGTGTGGACAGGGGGAACAATTCACCCCTCCACTTT.

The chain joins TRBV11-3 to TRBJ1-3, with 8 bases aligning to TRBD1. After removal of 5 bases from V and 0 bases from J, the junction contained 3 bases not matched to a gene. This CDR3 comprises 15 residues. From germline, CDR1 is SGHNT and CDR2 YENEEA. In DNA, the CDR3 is TGTGCCAGCAGCCGACAGGGGCCCTCTGGAAACACCATATATTTT. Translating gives CASSRQGPSGNTIYF.

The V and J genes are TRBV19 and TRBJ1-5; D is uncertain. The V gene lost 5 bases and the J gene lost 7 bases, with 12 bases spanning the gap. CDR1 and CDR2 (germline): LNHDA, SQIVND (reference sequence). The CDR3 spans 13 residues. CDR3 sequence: CASSPSSTQPQHF. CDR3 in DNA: TGTGCCAGTAGTCCCTCTTCGACCCAGCCCCAGCATTTT.

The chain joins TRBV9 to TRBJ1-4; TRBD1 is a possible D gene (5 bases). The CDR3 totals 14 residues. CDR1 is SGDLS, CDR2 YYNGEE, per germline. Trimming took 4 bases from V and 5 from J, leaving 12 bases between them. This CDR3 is CASSIRGWNEKLFF. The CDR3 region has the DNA TGTGCCAGCAGCATACGGGGCTGGAATGAAAAACTGTTTTTT.

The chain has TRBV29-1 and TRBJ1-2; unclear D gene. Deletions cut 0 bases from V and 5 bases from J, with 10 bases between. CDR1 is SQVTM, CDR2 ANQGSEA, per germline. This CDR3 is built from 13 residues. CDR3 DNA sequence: TGCAGCGTTGAAGACCCCGTCGGGTATGGCTACACCTTC. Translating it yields CSVEDPVGYGYTF.

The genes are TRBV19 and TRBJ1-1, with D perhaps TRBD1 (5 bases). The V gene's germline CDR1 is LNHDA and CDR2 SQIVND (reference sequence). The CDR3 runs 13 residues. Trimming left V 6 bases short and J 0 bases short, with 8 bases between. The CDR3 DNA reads TGTGCCAGTAGGCGGGGGATGAACACTGAAGCTTTCTTT. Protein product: CASRRGMNTEAFF.